The rows below give T cell receptor beta chains drawn from one sample of a study of T-cell memory formation after mild COVID-19. In TCRdb, the 5' RACE reads were re-called with MiXCR into one record per CDR3 protein. Here the sample spans around 200,000 distinct CDR3 sequences, 8% to 11% being singletons. Sequencing was done on a sample of PBMCs or a T cell subset sorted from them (not recorded which). The receptors originated from a young man who had mild COVID-19 (a few samples of this study predate the infection). Cell type and time point are not known. Both conserved end residues are part of each CDR3. The D gene is left open where the match is weak. Not all rows give a size; the values are once, few, many and, for expanded clones, a class.

>TRBV30|TRBD1|TRBJ1-6|NA
TGTGCCTGGCTGGACAGGGGAGGATTCTCCTATAATTCACCCCTCCACTTT
CAWLDRGGFSYNSPLHF
>TRBV5-1|NA|TRBJ2-1|NA
TGCGCCAGCAGCTTGGCCAGCACTAGCACTTATGAGCAGTTCTTC
CASSLASTSTYEQFF
>TRBV5-1|TRBD2|TRBJ2-2|NA
TGCGCCAGCAGCCTACCGGGAGGGGACACCGGGGAGCTGTTTTTT
CASSLPGGDTGELFF
>TRBV7-3|NA|TRBJ1-6|NA
TGTGCCAGCAGCTTGAGTGGTTTGAATTCACCCCTCCACTTT
CASSLSGLNSPLHF
>TRBV30|TRBD2|TRBJ2-5|NA
TGTGCCTGGAGTGTTGGCGGGGGGGCGGAGACCCAGTACTTC
CAWSVGGGAETQYF
>TRBV7-2|NA|TRBJ1-1|few
TGTGCCAGCAGCTTCAAGGTGGACAGGAACACTGAAGCTTTCTTT
CASSFKVDRNTEAFF
>TRBV7-2|TRBD1|TRBJ2-1|few
TGTGCCAGCAGCTTATTCGGGTTGAGAGAGTGGAACAGGGGCTACAATGAGCAGTTCTTC
CASSLFGLREWNRGYNEQFF
>TRBV5-1|NA|TRBJ2-7|many
TGCGCCAGCAGCTTAGAGCCGGGCTACTCCTACGAGCAGTACTTC
CASSLEPGYSYEQYF
>TRBV12-3/TRBV12-4|NA|TRBJ1-6|NA
TGTGCCAGCAGTCTCAGACATCTATCACCCCTCCACTTT
CASSLRHLSPLHF
>TRBV19|NA|TRBJ1-5|few
TGTGCCAGTTCCCCGACAGGAAATCAGCCCCAGCATTTT
CASSPTGNQPQHF
>TRBV7-2|TRBD2|TRBJ2-1|few
TGTGCCAGCAGCCGCGGGGGACTCCGGGGGAATGAGCAGTTCTTC
CASSRGGLRGNEQFF